This T cell receptor (beta chain) emerged from a study of blood T cell repertoires in COVID-19. The method was immunoSEQ multiplex PCR; TCRdb's version includes in-frame clones alone and lacks a portion of them. Of around 250,000 clones listed, roughly nine tenths were seen once; the top ten hold 0.95% to 1.5%. Germline V gene lookup returns CDR1 SGHVS and CDR2 FQNEAQ. CDR3 length: 15 amino acids. V was pared by 5 bases and J by 0 bases, with 14 bases between. This sequence originates from a human donor in a cohort exposed to, infected with or recovered from COVID-19 (not recorded which). The donor label of this sample is uncertain. Sequencing input: PBMCs or T cells enriched from blood (not recorded which). The chain recombines TRBV7-8 with TRBJ2-7; D might be TRBD2 (6 bases). The CDR3 loop reads CASSHRRDHSYEQYF. The CDR3 coding sequence is TGTGCCAGCAGCCATCGGAGGGACCACTCCTACGAGCAGTACTTC.